This TCR beta chain emerged from a study of OX40 agonist ivuxolimab in advanced cancers. The overall study: Ivuxolimab was delivered to patients intravenously every 2 weeks at doses spanning 0.01 to 10 mg/kg. From roughly 20 to 85 years was the age range, with a mean of around 56 years, and around 80% were male.

Losses at the gene ends were 4 bases for V and 10 bases for J; bases not matched to a gene: 9. This CDR3 has 13 residues. CDR1 is SGDLS and CDR2 is YYNGEE in the germline V gene. Data came from immunoSEQ multiplex PCR; TCRdb stores just in-frame clones and leaves some out. The table has approximately 110,000 clones, around 92% seen once; the top ten hold roughly 0.85%. The receptor was isolated from an adult with an advanced solid tumor such as melanoma, head and neck, liver or kidney cancer. The material sequenced was CD4+ or CD8+ T cells sorted from blood, taken in a trial of the OX40 agonist ivuxolimab. V and J are TRBV9 and TRBJ1-1; 8 bases fit TRBD1. CDR3 loop: CASSPWTGSIAFF. The CDR3 nucleotides are TGTGCCAGCAGCCCTTGGACAGGGAGTATAGCTTTCTTT.